This T cell receptor beta chain was observed in a study of blood T cell repertoires in COVID-19. Measured with immunoSEQ multiplex PCR; TCRdb has only the in-frame clones, and not every one. The sample has more than 15,000 clones, approximately 88% seen once. Germline values: CDR1 MNHEY, CDR2 SMNVEV (reference sequence). The CDR3 length is 13 residues. The V end was cut by 5 bases, the J end by 2 bases, with 10 bases between. The chain couples TRBV27 to TRBJ2-7, with D maybe TRBD2 (5 bases). Sample: peripheral blood. This receptor was identified in a human donor in a cohort sampled during active COVID-19. In DNA, the CDR3 is TGTGCCAGCAGTATCGGGGATGCCTACGAGCAGTACTTC. Protein product: CASSIGDAYEQYF.